The 18 T cell receptor beta chains given below trace back to one sample, sequenced in a study of cytomegalovirus exposure and HLA in healthy donors. With 60 Vbeta and 13 Jbeta primers, the PCR was carried out. The table came from immunoSEQ multiplex PCR; TCRdb's copy has only in-frame clones and leaves some out. The sample's table shows roughly 34,000 clones. The sequencing input was PBMCs. The source is a man aged 35 to 55 in good health and CMV-seronegative.

The chain employs TRBV30 and TRBJ2-3; TRBD2 matches 7 bases. The V gene's germline CDR1 is GTSNPN and CDR2 SVGIG (reference sequence). J gave up 2 bases and V 8 bases, and 10 bases lay outside the gene matches. The CDR3 spans 14 residues. CDR3 region: CAQALAVNTDTQYF. The CDR3 nucleotides are TGTGCCCAAGCCCTAGCGGTCAACACAGATACGCAGTATTTT.

This chain links TRBV6-1 with TRBJ1-1, with 7 positions matching TRBD1. The CDR3 is 15 amino acids. V was clipped by 4 bases and J by 0 bases; unmatched bases: 5. In germline, CDR1 is MNHNS, CDR2 SASEGT. CDR3: CASSVAGTVNTEAFF. CDR3 nucleotide sequence: TGTGCCAGCAGTGTTGCCGGGACAGTGAACACTGAAGCTTTCTTT.

The V call is TRBV6-5, the J call TRBJ1-2; TRBD1 aligns across 7 bases. Germline CDR1 reads MNHEY; CDR2 reads SVGAGI. Trimming removed 7 bases from V and 7 bases from J; junction bases left unmatched: 12. The CDR3 has 14 residues. For the CDR3, the DNA is TGTGCCAGCACGATCCGACAGGGCGGTCGTGGCTACACCTTC. Translating gives CASTIRQGGRGYTF.

The chain uses TRBV7-2 and TRBJ2-7; 10 nucleotides match TRBD2. From germline, CDR1 is SGHTA and CDR2 FQGNSA. J lost 2 bases, V lost 5 bases, and 6 bases had no gene match. This CDR3 contains 15 residues. The CDR3 region is CASSDLAGVPYEQYF. The CDR3 DNA is TGTGCCAGCAGCGACCTAGCGGGAGTCCCCTACGAGCAGTACTTC.

J is TRBJ2-7 and V is TRBV6-1; D unclear. Germline V lookup: CDR1 MNHNS, CDR2 SASEGT. Between the trimmed V and J ends, which lost 5 bases and 5 bases, there was a span of 16 bases. The CDR3 has 14 amino acids. The CDR3 region has the DNA TGTGCCAGCAGTACAGACACGGCCGTGAACGAGCAGTACTTC. Amino acids: CASSTDTAVNEQYF.

The chain has TRBV9 and TRBJ1-2; 9 bases line up with TRBD1. Germline V gene lookup returns CDR1 SGDLS and CDR2 YYNGEE. The CDR3 extends over 16 amino acids. V shed 3 bases, J shed 4 bases, and the junction held 10 bases outside the gene matches. The DNA of the CDR3 is TGTGCCAGCAGCGAATCGACAGGGGGTGATATCTATGGCTACACCTTC. This translates into CASSESTGGDIYGYTF.

The chain couples TRBV5-1 to TRBJ2-1; 11 bases are a match to TRBD2. Unmatched junction bases numbered 9, after V lost 5 bases and J lost 5 bases. The germline V gene encodes CDR1 SGHRS and CDR2 YFSETQ. The CDR3 loop spans 16 amino acids. The CDR3 DNA follows: TGCGCCAGCAGTTATTACGGGACTAGCGGAGACAATGAGCAGTTCTTC. Translated, it gives CASSYYGTSGDNEQFF.

The V gene is TRBV19, the J gene TRBJ2-1, with D possibly being TRBD2 (5 bases). Germline loops: CDR1 LNHDA, CDR2 SQIVND (reference sequence). Between the trimmed V and J ends, which lost 11 bases and 4 bases, there was a span of 21 bases. The CDR3 has 15 residues. The CDR3 spells CAVMRREGRYNEQFF. The CDR3 bases are TGTGCCGTAATGCGACGAGAGGGCCGGTACAATGAGCAGTTCTTC.

The rearrangement joins TRBV19 to TRBJ1-3, with D possibly being TRBD1 (5 bases). The CDR3 is 14 residues long. Germline V gene data show CDR1 as LNHDA and CDR2 as SQIVND (reference sequence). V gave up 4 bases and J gave up 2 bases, with 9 bases separating them. CDR3 DNA: TGTGCCAGTAGTAGGGGGGGTCCTGGAAACACCATATATTTT. Translation: CASSRGGPGNTIYF.

On this clone: The sample has other DNA sequences that encode this CDR3 too. The J gene is TRBJ2-3, the V gene TRBV6-5; D may be TRBD1 (5 bases). The germline gives CDR1 MNHEY, CDR2 SVGAGI. V dropped 4 bases and J dropped 0 bases, with 11 bases sitting between them. The CDR3 has 15 residues. The CDR3 reads CASSSQGQSTDTQYF. The CDR3 DNA follows: TGTGCCAGCAGTTCTCAGGGCCAGAGCACAGATACGCAGTATTTT.

The V call is TRBV2, the J call TRBJ2-6; weak D call: TRBD1 (6 bases). The CDR3 has 17 amino acids. The V end lost 7 bases, the J end lost 0 bases, and 16 bases lay between the germline ends. CDR1 and CDR2 (germline): SNHLY, FYNNEI. This CDR3 is CASMKEGGISGANVLTF. In nucleotides, the CDR3 is TGTGCCAGCATGAAGGAAGGGGGTATCTCTGGGGCCAACGTCCTGACTTTC. The full variable domain, its missing parts supplied by reference TRBV2 and TRBJ2-6, is EPEVTQTPSHQVTQMGQEVILRCVPISNHLYFYWYRQILGQKVEFLVSFYNNEISEKSEIFDDQFSVERPDGSNFTLKIRSTKLEDSAMYFCASMKEGGISGANVLTFGAGSRLTVL.

The rearrangement uses TRBV4-1 and TRBJ1-1, with D unclear. This CDR3 has 13 residues. V dropped 5 bases and J dropped 0 bases, with 7 bases sitting between them. CDR1 and CDR2 from the germline V gene are MGHRA and YSYEKL. The CDR3 is CASSWQLNTEAFF. For the CDR3, the DNA is TGCGCCAGCAGCTGGCAATTGAACACTGAAGCTTTCTTT.

The rearrangement uses TRBV6-5 and TRBJ2-2; tentative D call: TRBD1 (6 bases). CDR1 and CDR2 from the germline V gene are MNHEY and SVGAGI. This CDR3 is 12 amino acids long. Trimming shortened V by 6 bases and J by 8 bases, and 10 bases separated the two germline ends. CDR3 protein: CASSDDRGELFF. Here the CDR3 DNA reads TGTGCCAGCAGCGACGACAGGGGGGAGCTGTTTTTT.

The gene calls are TRBV6-5 and TRBJ1-4; D is ambiguous. Germline CDR1 is MNHEY and CDR2 is SVGAGI. The length of the CDR3 is 13 residues. Trimming stripped 4 bases from V and 5 bases from J, with 8 bases between. CDR3 amino acids: CASSFAQNEKLFF. For the CDR3, the DNA is TGTGCCAGCAGTTTTGCTCAGAATGAAAAACTGTTTTTT.

This chain links TRBV11-3 with TRBJ2-7; 7 bases agree with TRBD1. V dropped 4 bases and J dropped 6; count of bases not matched to a gene: 3. The CDR3 length is 12 residues. The germline CDR1 and CDR2 sequences are SGHNT and YENEEA. The CDR3 bases are TGTGCCAGCAGCTCACAGGGGCTCGAGCAGTACTTC. It encodes CASSSQGLEQYF. The full variable domain, completed using reference TRBV11-3 and TRBJ2-7, is EAGVVQSPRYKIIEKKQPVAFWCNPISGHNTLYWYLQNLGQGPELLIRYENEEAVDDSQLPKDRFSAERLKGVDSTLKIQPAELGDSAVYLCASSSQGLEQYFGPGTRLTVT.

The chain employs TRBV14 and TRBJ1-1; 10 bases fit TRBD1. Germline CDR1 SGHDN, CDR2 FVKESK. J gave up 5 bases and V 4 bases, and 7 bases lay outside the gene matches. The CDR3 spans 15 residues. The CDR3 protein is CASSRDRGAYTEAFF. CDR3 bases: TGTGCCAGCAGCCGGGACAGGGGAGCGTATACTGAAGCTTTCTTT.

J is TRBJ1-4 and V is TRBV19; 7 bases line up with TRBD1. In germline, CDR1 is LNHDA, CDR2 SQIVND (reference sequence). This CDR3 has 14 amino acids. The V segment lost 5 bases and the J segment 3 bases; nucleotides outside the gene matches: 3. The CDR3 bases are TGTGCCAGTAGTCCGGGACAGCCTAATGAAAAACTGTTTTTT. This sequence encodes CASSPGQPNEKLFF.

The rearrangement uses TRBV7-9 and TRBJ2-3; 7 nucleotides line up with TRBD1. V shed 4 bases and J 9 bases; nucleotides not matched to a gene: 10. Germline CDR1 is SEHNR and CDR2 is FQNEAQ (reference sequence). This CDR3 contains 14 residues. The DNA for the CDR3 is TGTGCCAGCAGCTCGTCTTTACAGGGGTTAACGCAGTATTTT. Translating it yields CASSSSLQGLTQYF.